The clone carrying this TCR beta chain is labeled medium-sized (0.01 to 0.1%). The target antigen is unknown. TCRdb reprocessed the 5' RACE reads via MiXCR and lists one record per CDR3 protein. Among under 400,000 distinct CDR3 sequences, approximately 27% were seen once, and the ten largest hold about 14%. This entry comes from a study of T-cell memory formation after mild COVID-19. Study information: Largely, TCR clusters stayed within a single donor.

Study findings and constraints: Clones that shrank (day 15 to 85) were balanced CD4/CD8, whereas later expanders leaned CD4+. The pre-infection memory compartment contained some responding clones, suggesting cross-reactive memory joined.

Germline-derived CDR1 and CDR2 are SQVTM and ANQGSEA. The CDR3 spans 13 residues. V shed 7 bases and J shed 2 bases, with 11 bases lying between them. Sequencing used PBMCs or a T cell subset sorted from them (not recorded which). The source of this sequence is an adult woman who had mild COVID-19 (a few samples of this study predate the infection). Cell type and time point are not known. This chain joins TRBV29-1 and TRBJ2-2; a possible D gene is TRBD1 (5 bases). CDR3 DNA: TGCAGCGCCGACAGAGTTAACACCGGGGAGCTGTTTTTT. Translation gives CSADRVNTGELFF.